Listed below are T cell receptor beta chains from one sample, sequenced in a study of human T cells and chemical hapten exposure. TCRdb fed the RACE reads into MiXCR, producing one record per CDR3 protein. The table records about 82,000 distinct CDR3 sequences, roughly 13% of them present only once. The sequences come from whole blood, collected in connection with sensitization to the hapten diphenylcyclopropenone (DPC). These receptors all stem from a woman between 50 and 59 years old with alopecia areata. Some clones in this sample may be carry-over from other donors' samples. The CDR3 runs from the conserved cysteine through the conserved F or W. The D gene is left open where the match is weak. Clone sizes are given selectively: once, few, many, or a class where the clone is expanded.

j_gene,v_gene,d_gene,abundance,len,CDR3nt,CDR3aa
TRBJ2-1,TRBV2,.,few,13,TGTGCCAGCAGTGACTTATCCTACAATGAGCAGTTCTTC,CASSDLSYNEQFF
TRBJ1-5,TRBV18,.,few,13,TGTGCCAGCTCACCGACGGGGGGTCAGCCCCAGCATTTT,CASSPTGGQPQHF
TRBJ2-3,TRBV27,.,many,15,TGTGCCAGCAGTTTAACCGGATGGGGCACAGATACGCAGTATTTT,CASSLTGWGTDTQYF
TRBJ2-3,TRBV6-5,.,.,16,TGTGCCAGCAGTTACTCCGGAGTCCGGGACCCTCATACGCAGTATTTT,CASSYSGVRDPHTQYF
TRBJ2-1,TRBV6-1,TRBD2,few,16,TGTGCCAGCAGGGACCTACTAGCGGGCTTATACAATGAGCAGTTCTTC,CASRDLLAGLYNEQFF
TRBJ2-7,TRBV28,.,few,13,TGTGCCAGCAGTTGGCCCCCGACGGGACAGCAGTACTTC,CASSWPPTGQQYF
TRBJ2-3,TRBV18,.,once,12,TGTGCCAGCTCACCGAGGCGAGATACGCAGTATTTT,CASSPRRDTQYF
TRBJ2-3,TRBV7-9,.,few,18,TGTGCCAGCAGCTTAGTTGTCGGGGCAGAACCGAGGACAGATACGCAGTATTTT,CASSLVVGAEPRTDTQYF
TRBJ2-1,TRBV6-4,TRBD2,.,14,TGTGCCAGCTCCGGGACTAGCGAATACAATGAGCAGTTCTTC,CASSGTSEYNEQFF
TRBJ2-5,TRBV29-1,.,.,13,TGCAGCGTTGCGGGAGAGACTCAAGAGACCCAGTACTTC,CSVAGETQETQYF
TRBJ2-2,TRBV19,.,few,16,TGTGCCAGTAGTATCCCGGAGCGACTCAACACCGGGGAGCTGTTTTTT,CASSIPERLNTGELFF
TRBJ2-7,TRBV18,.,.,13,TGTGCCAGCTCACCAGGCAGGTCGAGGGAGCAGTACTTC,CASSPGRSREQYF
TRBJ2-5,TRBV29-1,.,.,11,TGCAGCGTTGAAGATTTGGAGACCCAGTACTTC,CSVEDLETQYF
TRBJ2-3,TRBV6-1,.,.,13,TGTGCCGGCTCCACCAGGCCCGCGGATACGCAGTATTTT,CAGSTRPADTQYF
TRBJ1-2,TRBV6-4,TRBD1,many,15,TGTGCCAGCAGTGATACCGACAGGGCCCCGTGGGGCTACACCTTC,CASSDTDRAPWGYTF
TRBJ1-2,TRBV13,.,many,14,TGTGCCAGCAGCTTGGCGGGAGGGCACTATGGCTACACCTTC,CASSLAGGHYGYTF
TRBJ1-4,TRBV5-1,TRBD1,.,17,TGCGCCAGCAGCCGCTTGGGGGTCGACAGGGGATCTGAAAAACTGTTTTTT,CASSRLGVDRGSEKLFF
TRBJ1-2,TRBV18,.,many,12,TGTGCCAGCTCACAGGGTAACTATGGCTACACCTTC,CASSQGNYGYTF
TRBJ1-2,TRBV3-1,.,many,12,TGTGCCAGCAGCCAAGATTTCACGGGCTACACCTTC,CASSQDFTGYTF
TRBJ2-3,TRBV11-2,.,few,12,TGTGCCAGCGGGACTAGCACAGATACGCAGTATTTT,CASGTSTDTQYF
TRBJ2-1,TRBV11-2,TRBD2,few,15,TGTGCCAGCAGTTCACTAGCGGGCCGCTACAATGAGCAGTTCTTC,CASSSLAGRYNEQFF
TRBJ1-1,TRBV7-9,.,.,13,TGTGCCAGCAGCCCCCCTAGGGAGACTGAAGCTTTCTTT,CASSPPRETEAFF
TRBJ2-5,TRBV20-1,TRBD1,many,13,TGCAGTGCGTACGGGACAGGAGGAGAGACCCAGTACTTC,CSAYGTGGETQYF
TRBJ2-7,TRBV29-1,TRBD1,.,16,TGCAGCGTTGCTTCAATCCGGGACAGGGGAACCTACGAGCAGTACTTC,CSVASIRDRGTYEQYF
TRBJ1-5,TRBV7-3,.,many,13,TGTGCCAGCAGCTTCAACATGGATCAGCCCCAGCATTTT,CASSFNMDQPQHF
TRBJ1-1,TRBV4-1,.,few,15,TGCGCCAGCAGCCAAGAGATCCCAGGTCGCACTGAAGCTTTCTTT,CASSQEIPGRTEAFF
TRBJ2-2,TRBV9,TRBD2,many,14,TGTGCCAGCAGCCCGGGACTAGCGGGCGGGGAGCTGTTTTTT,CASSPGLAGGELFF
TRBJ1-2,TRBV27,.,.,14,TGTGCCAGCAGTTTAAGGGCAGGGCACTATGGCTACACCTTC,CASSLRAGHYGYTF
TRBJ2-3,TRBV10-3,TRBD2,many,14,TGTGCCATCAGGGCGGGAGGGGGACGAGATACGCAGTATTTT,CAIRAGGGRDTQYF
TRBJ1-6,TRBV6-5,.,many,13,TGTGCCAGCAGCAATGGGCGGGATTCACCCCTCCACTTT,CASSNGRDSPLHF
TRBJ1-5,TRBV19,.,.,16,TGTGCCAGTACCAAATCCCCCCCAGGGGCGGATCAGCCCCAGCATTTT,CASTKSPPGADQPQHF
TRBJ2-5,TRBV20-1,.,many,10,TGCAGTGCTAGAGAAGGGACCCAGTACTTC,CSAREGTQYF
TRBJ2-3,TRBV3-1,TRBD1,few,15,TGTGCCAGCAGCCTCACGGGACAGAGCACAGATACGCAGTATTTT,CASSLTGQSTDTQYF
TRBJ1-3,TRBV29-1,TRBD1,many,13,TGCAGCGCCGGACAGGGGTCTGGAAACACCATATATTTT,CSAGQGSGNTIYF
TRBJ1-1,TRBV11-2,.,many,13,TGTGCCAGCAGCTTAGCCCCAGCTGGGGAAGCTTTCTTT,CASSLAPAGEAFF
TRBJ2-7,TRBV6-2/TRBV6-3,TRBD2,.,14,TGTGCCAGCAGTCCCACCGGACTAGCGGGAGATTTACCCTTC,CASSPTGLAGDLPF
TRBJ2-3,TRBV11-2,.,.,14,TGTGCCAGCAGCTTCCGCCTAGAGGCAGATACGCAGTATTTT,CASSFRLEADTQYF
TRBJ1-2,TRBV30,.,many,12,TGTGCCTGGAGTGCGGGTGAGGATGGCTACACCTTC,CAWSAGEDGYTF
TRBJ2-7,TRBV10-2,TRBD2,.,18,TGCGCCAGCAACCCGGGACTAGCGGGAGGGCCTGAGTCCTACGAGCAGTACTTC,CASNPGLAGGPESYEQYF
TRBJ2-7,TRBV7-8,TRBD1,few,15,TGTGACAGCAGCTTAGGAGGGACAGGGGCCTACGAGCAGTACTTC,CDSSLGGTGAYEQYF
TRBJ1-2,TRBV28,.,.,16,TGTGCCAGCAGTCACCATTCCCTACCTAGCAACTATGGCTACACCTTC,CASSHHSLPSNYGYTF
TRBJ1-5,TRBV30,.,many,16,TGTGCCTGGAGTACCAAAATTCGCGCTGGCAATCAGCCCCAGCATTTT,CAWSTKIRAGNQPQHF
TRBJ2-7,TRBV28,.,many,13,TGTGCCAGCAGTCCTAGCGTTACCTACGAGCAGTACTTC,CASSPSVTYEQYF
TRBJ2-1,TRBV29-1,.,.,12,TGCAGCGTGCTACAGGGAGGCGATGAGCAGTTCTTC,CSVLQGGDEQFF
TRBJ1-5,TRBV27,.,few,15,TGTGCCAGCAGTTTATTCCAGCATAGCAATCAGCCCCAGCATTTT,CASSLFQHSNQPQHF